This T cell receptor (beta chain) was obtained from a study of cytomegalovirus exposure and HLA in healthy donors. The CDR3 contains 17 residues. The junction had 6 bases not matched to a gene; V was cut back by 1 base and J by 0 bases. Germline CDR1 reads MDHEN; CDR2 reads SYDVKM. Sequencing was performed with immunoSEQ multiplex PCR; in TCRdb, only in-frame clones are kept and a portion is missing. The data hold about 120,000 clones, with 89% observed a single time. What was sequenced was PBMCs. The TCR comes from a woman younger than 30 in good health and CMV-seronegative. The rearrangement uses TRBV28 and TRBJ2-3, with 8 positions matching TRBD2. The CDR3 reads CASSLFLLAVSTDTQYF. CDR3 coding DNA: TGTGCCAGCAGTTTATTCCTACTAGCGGTTAGCACAGATACGCAGTATTTT.